The present T cell receptor beta chain was sequenced within a study of molecular identifiers for immune sequencing clone quantification. Study results and caveats: Because of identical TCR molecules sharing a barcode, sizes of highly expanded clones could be underestimated.

This clonotype was found many times. As yet, its antigen is unknown. Based on a CD8+CD4-CCR7+CD45RA+ profile, naive CD8 T cells were sorted. The authors built bulk TCR libraries by previously described methods with listed TCR primers. TCRdb reprocessed the PCR reads via MiXCR and lists one record per CDR3 protein. The sample has about 54,000 distinct CDR3 sequences; under 30% are singletons. The germline V gene encodes CDR1 DFQATT and CDR2 SNEGSKA (reference sequence). This CDR3 contains 17 residues. Losses at the gene ends were 4 bases for V and 2 bases for J; bases not matched to a gene: 14. Sequencing was done on a sample of naive CD8+ T cells from blood, with Jurkat cell RNA spiked in. Subset defined: FACS-sorted CD8+CD4-CCR7+CD45RA+ naive T cells. The gene calls are TRBV20-1 and TRBJ2-3; 8 positions agree with TRBD1. This sequence was found in a human donor in good health. Some libraries in this study had Jurkat cell RNA spiked in. CDR3 residues: CSATLTPGTGFTDTQYF. The CDR3 bases are TGCAGTGCTACCCTCACTCCCGGGACAGGATTCACAGATACGCAGTATTTT.